The 28 T cell receptor beta chains given below trace back to one sample, sequenced in a study of regulatory and conventional T cells in RAG deficiency. Assay used: immunoSEQ multiplex PCR; TCRdb lists only in-frame clones, some missing. The sample includes 30,000 to 35,000 clones, about 87% of them seen just once. Another study also made use of these data, one on regulatory T cells. Per that study: Primers: 52 TRBV forward and 13 TRBJ reverse.

Input material: CD8+ T cells sorted from blood. These receptors were obtained from a human donor in good health.

V gene TRBV15 combines with J gene TRBJ2-1; D is uncertain. V lost 0 bases and J lost 8, with 11 bases in between. This CDR3 is built from 14 residues. Germline CDR1 LNHNV, CDR2 YYDKDF (reference sequence). The CDR3 DNA reads as TGTGCCACCAGCAGAGATTCCAGAAGCTATGAGCAGTTCTTC. Residues: CATSRDSRSYEQFF.

This chain links TRBV19 with TRBJ2-6, with 7 bases fitting TRBD1. There are 15 residues in the CDR3. Germline CDR1 LNHDA, CDR2 SQIVND (reference sequence). The ends lost 9 bases at V and 1 base at J; junction bases unmatched: 6. The CDR3, as DNA: TGTGCCAGCCACGACAGGGCTTCTGGGGCCAACGTCCTGACTTTC. Its protein is CASHDRASGANVLTF.

The chain joins TRBV6-6 to TRBJ1-1; unclear D gene. CDR3 length equals 11 residues. The V end was cut by 8 bases, the J end by 2 bases, with 6 bases between. Germline-derived CDR1 and CDR2 are MNHNY and SVGAGI (reference sequence). The CDR3 DNA reads as TGTGCCAGCGTGTCCAACACTGAAGCTTTCTTT. It translates to CASVSNTEAFF.

Notes on this clone: The same CDR3 arises from other DNA sequences in this sample as well. The V and J genes are TRBV9 and TRBJ2-7; 11 positions match TRBD2. With V trimmed by 3 bases and J by 3 bases, 2 bases remained unmatched. CDR1 SGDLS and CDR2 YYNGEE come from the germline V gene. The CDR3 has 14 residues. The chain's CDR3 is CASSGGLAGYEQYF. The CDR3 bases are TGTGCCAGCAGCGGTGGACTAGCGGGCTACGAGCAGTACTTC.

This CDR3 is CASSESLGVNTEAFF. The CDR3 bases are TGCGCCAGCAGTGAGTCCTTGGGGGTCAACACTGAAGCTTTCTTT. The chain links TRBV10-1 to TRBJ1-1; weak D call: TRBD1 (5 bases). The V end lost 0 bases, the J end lost 2 bases, and 10 bases lay between the germline ends. Per germline, CDR1 WNHNN and CDR2 SYGVQD (reference sequence). The CDR3 has 15 amino acids.

The chain couples TRBV19 to TRBJ1-1; D gene uncertain. Germline V CDR1 and CDR2: LNHDA, SQIVND (reference sequence). Trimming took off 2 bases at V and 4 bases at J, with 8 bases between the two ends. This CDR3 has 13 amino acids. The CDR3 DNA follows: TGTGCCAGTAGTATAAATTCGGGCACTGAAGCTTTCTTT. This encodes CASSINSGTEAFF.

This rearrangement joins TRBV6-1 to TRBJ2-5; TRBD1 aligns across 8 bases. The V gene's germline CDR1 is MNHNS and CDR2 SASEGT. The junction had 3 bases not matched to a gene; V was cut back by 1 base and J by 5 bases. The CDR3 covers 14 residues. CDR3 amino acids: CASSEGRGRETQYF. The CDR3 DNA reads as TGTGCCAGCAGTGAAGGCAGGGGGCGTGAGACCCAGTACTTC.

The chain recombines TRBV11-2 with TRBJ2-1; D is undetermined. Germline lookup yields CDR1 SGHAT and CDR2 FQNNGV. CDR3 length: 13 amino acids. V shed 1 base and J shed 5 bases, with 6 bases lying between them. The CDR3 loop is CASSLGQDNEQFF. For the CDR3, the DNA is TGTGCCAGCAGCTTAGGACAAGACAATGAGCAGTTCTTC. The full variable domain, completed using reference TRBV11-2 and TRBJ2-1, is EAGVAQSPRYKIIEKRQSVAFWCNPISGHATLYWYQQILGQGPKLLIQFQNNGVVDDSQLPKDRFSAERLKGVDSTLKIQPAKLEDSAVYLCASSLGQDNEQFFGPGTRLTVL.

The chain employs TRBV7-2 and TRBJ2-7; D remains ambiguous. The ends were cut back, 3 bases at V and 2 bases at J, with 2 bases in the middle. CDR1 is SGHTA and CDR2 is FQGNSA in the germline V gene. The CDR3 is made up of 11 amino acids. CDR3 sequence: CASSFPYEQYF. In DNA, the CDR3 is TGTGCCAGCAGCTTTCCCTACGAGCAGTACTTC.

The V and J genes are TRBV7-9 and TRBJ1-1; D gene ambiguous. CDR1 SEHNR and CDR2 FQNEAQ come from the germline V gene (reference sequence). Trimming stripped 1 base from V and 5 bases from J, with 2 bases between. The CDR3 length is 11 residues. This chain's CDR3 is CASSLGTEAFF. CDR3 coding DNA: TGTGCCAGCAGCTTAGGGACTGAAGCTTTCTTT.

The chain joins TRBV27 to TRBJ1-2; 7 nucleotides match TRBD1. The CDR3 runs 14 residues. V lost 5 bases to trimming and J lost 4 bases; unmatched junction nucleotides: 7. The germline V gene has CDR1 MNHEY and CDR2 SMNVEV (reference sequence). The CDR3 DNA reads TGTGCCAGCAGTGGTCGGGGACAGCTCTATGGCTACACCTTC. It encodes CASSGRGQLYGYTF.

The genes are TRBV4-2 and TRBJ2-7; no firm D call. The V gene's germline CDR1 is LGHNA and CDR2 YNFKEQ. This CDR3 contains 13 residues. V was trimmed by 3 bases and J by 3 bases, leaving 9 bases between them. The CDR3 nucleotides are TGTGCCAGCAGCCAGGGTGGCGGCTACGAGCAGTACTTC. It is translated as CASSQGGGYEQYF.

With regard to this clone: One junction end does not reproduce the germline sequence, and a read error may be involved. The rearrangement links TRBV7-7 to TRBJ1-3, with D perhaps matching TRBD1 (5 bases). Germline values: CDR1 SSHAT, CDR2 FNYEAQ (reference sequence). The CDR3 spans 15 residues. The CDR3 DNA reads TGTGCTAGCAGCGTTCGGAAGGGACCTGGAAACACCATATATTTT. This translates into CASSVRKGPGNTIYF.

The genes are TRBV10-2 and TRBJ1-3, with 7 bases aligning to TRBD1. V lost 6 bases to trimming and J lost 1 base; unmatched junction nucleotides: 0. CDR3 length equals 13 residues. In germline, CDR1 is WSHSY, CDR2 SAAADI. CDR3 in amino acids: CASRTGSGNTIYF. The CDR3 DNA sequence: TGCGCCAGCAGGACAGGGTCTGGAAACACCATATATTTT.

The chain is built from TRBV5-6 and TRBJ2-7; unclear D gene. Germline assignment: CDR1 SGHDT and CDR2 YYEEEE. Trimming took 4 bases from V and 4 from J, leaving 9 bases between them. This CDR3 has 12 amino acids. CDR3 protein: CASSLSPYEQYF. The CDR3 DNA reads TGTGCCAGCAGCCTTTCCCCGTACGAGCAGTACTTC.

This rearrangement joins TRBV6-5 to TRBJ2-6; D is unresolved. This CDR3 is 13 amino acids long. V shed 10 bases and J shed 0 bases, with 7 bases lying between them. Per germline, CDR1 MNHEY and CDR2 SVGAGI. The CDR3 DNA reads as TGTGCCACCTCATACTCTGGGGCCAACGTCCTGACTTTC. The encoded protein is CATSYSGANVLTF.

V gene TRBV7-9 combines with J gene TRBJ1-1; 12 bases agree with TRBD1. Germline V gene data show CDR1 as SEHNR and CDR2 as FQNEAQ (reference sequence). There are 17 residues in the CDR3. V shed 5 bases and J 0 bases; nucleotides not matched to a gene: 7. The CDR3 bases are TGTGCCAGCAGCGGCGGGACAGGGGGCATACTGAACACTGAAGCTTTCTTT. This sequence encodes CASSGGTGGILNTEAFF.

The CDR3 is CASYDDSLMNTGELFF. The DNA for the CDR3 is TGTGCCAGCTACGACGACAGCTTAATGAACACCGGGGAGCTGTTTTTT. The chain combines TRBV18 with TRBJ2-2; maybe TRBD1 (5 bases). This CDR3 contains 16 residues. From germline, CDR1 is KGHSH and CDR2 LQKENI. The V gene lost 7 bases and the J gene lost 1 base, with 16 bases spanning the gap.

The gene calls are TRBV29-1 and TRBJ1-1; no reliable D call. The CDR3 has 11 amino acids. Trimming left V 7 bases short and J 2 bases short, with 8 bases between. The germline CDR1 and CDR2 sequences are SQVTM and ANQGSEA. CDR3 sequence (DNA): TGCAGCGCCGCCCCAAACACTGAAGCTTTCTTT. Residues: CSAAPNTEAFF.

The gene calls are TRBV10-3 and TRBJ2-1; no reliable D call. This CDR3 has 11 amino acids. Trimming cost V 8 bases and J 6 bases, with 8 bases left between them. The germline gives CDR1 ENHRY, CDR2 SYGVKD. This CDR3 is CAIEWGNEQFF. DNA of the CDR3: TGTGCCATCGAATGGGGCAATGAGCAGTTCTTC.

J is TRBJ2-3 and V is TRBV4-2; D is ambiguous. CDR3 size: 13 residues. V was clipped by 6 bases and J by 8 bases, with 15 bases between them. CDR1 LGHNA and CDR2 YNFKEQ come from the germline V gene. CDR3 DNA: TGTGCCAGCAGTCGTCCCGAATCTGCTACGCAGTATTTT. Translating gives CASSRPESATQYF.

CDR3 protein: CASSFGEVTYEQYF. The CDR3 DNA reads as TGTGCCAGCAGCTTCGGGGAGGTTACCTACGAGCAGTACTTC. This rearrangement joins TRBV5-4 to TRBJ2-7, with D possibly being TRBD2 (6 bases). From germline, CDR1 is SGHNT and CDR2 YYREEE (reference sequence). This CDR3 has 14 amino acids. The germline V and J ends were trimmed by 2 bases and 2 bases, with 11 bases remaining between them.

The rearrangement links TRBV27 to TRBJ1-1; possibly TRBD1 for D (5 bases). The CDR3 is 15 amino acids. In germline, CDR1 is MNHEY, CDR2 SMNVEV (reference sequence). V lost 5 bases, J lost 4 bases, and 17 bases lay in between. The DNA of the CDR3 is TGTGCCAGCAGTAGAACCCAGGGAGGAGGCACTGAAGCTTTCTTT. Residues: CASSRTQGGGTEAFF.

The chain is built from TRBV9 and TRBJ1-4, with TRBD1 matching over 8 bases. The CDR3 has 14 residues. CDR1 and CDR2 (germline): SGDLS, YYNGEE. After removal of 5 bases from V and 5 bases from J, the junction contained 5 bases not matched to a gene. The DNA for the CDR3 is TGTGCCAGCAGTGTCGACAGGGGCAATGAAAAACTGTTTTTT. It encodes CASSVDRGNEKLFF.

The rearrangement joins TRBV14 to TRBJ2-5; D gene unclear. Germline CDR1 SGHDN, CDR2 FVKESK. Trimming left V 4 bases short and J 1 base short, with 10 bases between. The CDR3 is 14 residues long. CDR3 DNA sequence: TGTGCCAGCAGCCCCCCTGGCGCCCAAGAGACCCAGTACTTC. Residues: CASSPPGAQETQYF.

This chain links TRBV6-1 with TRBJ1-5; no firm D call. Between the trimmed V and J ends, which lost 0 bases and 4 bases, there was a span of 19 bases. The germline V gene encodes CDR1 MNHNS and CDR2 SASEGT. The CDR3 has 18 amino acids. DNA for the CDR3: TGTGCCAGCAGTGAAGCTAAGGCAGCCCTTCTCTTTAATCAGCCCCAGCATTTT. Encoded protein: CASSEAKAALLFNQPQHF.

J is TRBJ2-1 and V is TRBV27; TRBD2 matches at 11 bases. The trim removed 2 bases at V and 7 bases at J, leaving 4 bases unmatched. The CDR3 is 15 residues long. Looked up from germline, CDR1 is MNHEY and CDR2 is SMNVEV (reference sequence). The CDR3 is CASSLTSGRTNEQFF. The CDR3 nucleotides are TGTGCCAGCAGTTTAACTAGCGGGAGAACGAATGAGCAGTTCTTC.

The chain has TRBV6-1 and TRBJ1-1; D call uncertain. The ends were cut back, 5 bases at V and 5 bases at J, with 12 bases in the middle. CDR3 length: 13 amino acids. The germline V gene has CDR1 MNHNS and CDR2 SASEGT. The CDR3 region is CASSYPGGTEAFF. Written as DNA, the CDR3 is TGTGCCAGCAGTTATCCGGGTGGGACTGAAGCTTTCTTT.